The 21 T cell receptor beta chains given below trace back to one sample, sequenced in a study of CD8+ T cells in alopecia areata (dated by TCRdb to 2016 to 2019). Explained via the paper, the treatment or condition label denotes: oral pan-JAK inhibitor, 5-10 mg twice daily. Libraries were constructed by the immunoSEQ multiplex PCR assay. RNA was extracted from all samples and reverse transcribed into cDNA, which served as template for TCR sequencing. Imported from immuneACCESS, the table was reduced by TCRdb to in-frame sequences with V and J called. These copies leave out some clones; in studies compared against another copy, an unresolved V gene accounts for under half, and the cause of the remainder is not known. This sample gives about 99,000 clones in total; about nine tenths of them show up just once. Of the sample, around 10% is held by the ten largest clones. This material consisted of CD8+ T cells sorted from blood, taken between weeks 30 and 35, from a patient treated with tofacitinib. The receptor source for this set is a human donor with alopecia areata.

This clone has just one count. CDR3 coding DNA: TGTGCCAGCAGCTTCGGGACGGGTGAAGCTTTCTTT. Protein: CASSFGTGEAFF. The chain couples TRBV5-6 to TRBJ1-1, with D perhaps matching TRBD1 (5 bases). This CDR3 is built from 12 residues. V was pared by 2 bases and J by 7 bases, with 9 bases between. Germline CDR1 SGHDT, CDR2 YYEEEE.

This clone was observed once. The CDR3 is CAWSVSLGGQPQHF. In nucleotides, the CDR3 is TGTGCCTGGAGTGTTAGTCTAGGGGGCCAGCCCCAGCATTTT. V and J are TRBV30 and TRBJ1-5, with 7 bases aligning to TRBD1. CDR3 length equals 14 residues. With 0 bases clipped from V and 7 bases from J, the junction kept 6 bases outside the gene matches. The V gene's germline CDR1 is GTSNPN and CDR2 SVGIG (reference sequence).

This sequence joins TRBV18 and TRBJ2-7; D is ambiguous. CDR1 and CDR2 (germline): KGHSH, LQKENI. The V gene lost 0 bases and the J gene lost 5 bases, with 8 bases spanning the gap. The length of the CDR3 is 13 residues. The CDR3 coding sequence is TGTGCCAGCTCACCACCCTCTGAGGACGAGCAGTACTTC. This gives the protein CASSPPSEDEQYF.

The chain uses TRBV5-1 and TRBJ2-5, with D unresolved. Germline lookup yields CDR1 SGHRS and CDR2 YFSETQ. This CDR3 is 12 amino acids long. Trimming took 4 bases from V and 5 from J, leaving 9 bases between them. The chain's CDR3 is CASSPRWETQYF. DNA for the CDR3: TGCGCCAGCAGCCCCCGCTGGGAGACCCAGTACTTC.

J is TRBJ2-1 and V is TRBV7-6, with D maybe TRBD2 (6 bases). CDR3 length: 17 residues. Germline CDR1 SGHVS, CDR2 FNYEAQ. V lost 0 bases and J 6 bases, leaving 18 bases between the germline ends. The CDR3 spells CASSLAILSGDFNEQFF. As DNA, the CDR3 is TGTGCCAGCAGCTTAGCGATTTTATCGGGAGATTTCAATGAGCAGTTCTTC.

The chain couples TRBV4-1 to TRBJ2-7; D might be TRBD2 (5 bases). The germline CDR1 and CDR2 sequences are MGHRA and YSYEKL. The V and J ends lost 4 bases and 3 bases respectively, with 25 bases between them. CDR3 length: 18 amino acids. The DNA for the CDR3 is TGCGCCAGCAGCCCCAACAGACCGAGGAGGCCCCCCGTCTACGAGCAGTACTTC. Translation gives CASSPNRPRRPPVYEQYF.

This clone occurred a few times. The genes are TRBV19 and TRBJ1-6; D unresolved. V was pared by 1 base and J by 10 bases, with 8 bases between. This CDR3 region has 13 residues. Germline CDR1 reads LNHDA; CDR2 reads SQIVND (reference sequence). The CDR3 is CASSIVQDSPLHF. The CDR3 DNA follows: TGTGCCAGTAGTATAGTGCAGGACTCACCCCTCCACTTT.

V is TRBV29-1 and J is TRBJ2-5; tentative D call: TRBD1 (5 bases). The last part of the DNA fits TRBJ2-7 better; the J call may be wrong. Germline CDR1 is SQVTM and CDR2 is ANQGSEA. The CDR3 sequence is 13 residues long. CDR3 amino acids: CSVEEDKSYEQYF. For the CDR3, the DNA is TGCAGCGTTGAAGAGGACAAATCCTACGAGCAGTACTTC.

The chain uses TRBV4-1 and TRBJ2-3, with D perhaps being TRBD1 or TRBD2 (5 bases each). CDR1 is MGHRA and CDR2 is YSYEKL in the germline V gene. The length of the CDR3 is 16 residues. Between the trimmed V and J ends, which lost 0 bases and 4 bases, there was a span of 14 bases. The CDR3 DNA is TGCGCCAGCAGCCAAGAAGGGGAAGGGACCTCAGATACGCAGTATTTT. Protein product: CASSQEGEGTSDTQYF.

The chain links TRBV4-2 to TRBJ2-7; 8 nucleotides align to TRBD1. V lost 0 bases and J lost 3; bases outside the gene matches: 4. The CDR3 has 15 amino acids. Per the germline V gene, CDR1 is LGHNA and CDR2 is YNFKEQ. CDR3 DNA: TGTGCCAGCAGCCAAGACGGGACAGGAGTCTACGAGCAGTACTTC. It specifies CASSQDGTGVYEQYF.

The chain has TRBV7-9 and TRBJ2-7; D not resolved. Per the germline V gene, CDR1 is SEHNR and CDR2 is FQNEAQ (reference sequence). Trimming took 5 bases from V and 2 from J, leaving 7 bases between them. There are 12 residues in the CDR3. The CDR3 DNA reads TGTGCCAGCAGCGGGTCCCCCTACGAGCAGTACTTC. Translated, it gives CASSGSPYEQYF.

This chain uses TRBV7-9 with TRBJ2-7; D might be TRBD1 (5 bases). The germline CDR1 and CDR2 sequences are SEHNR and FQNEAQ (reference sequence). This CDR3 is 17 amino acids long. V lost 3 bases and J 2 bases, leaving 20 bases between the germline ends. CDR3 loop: CASSFSFVGQTTYEQYF. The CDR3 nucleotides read TGTGCCAGCAGCTTCTCATTCGTGGGGCAGACAACCTACGAGCAGTACTTC.

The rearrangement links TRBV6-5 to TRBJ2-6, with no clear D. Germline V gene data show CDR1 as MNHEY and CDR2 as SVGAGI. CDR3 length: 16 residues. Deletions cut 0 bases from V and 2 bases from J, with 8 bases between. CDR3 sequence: CASSYSAVPGANVLTF. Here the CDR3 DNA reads TGTGCCAGCAGTTACTCAGCCGTCCCTGGGGCCAACGTCCTGACTTTC.

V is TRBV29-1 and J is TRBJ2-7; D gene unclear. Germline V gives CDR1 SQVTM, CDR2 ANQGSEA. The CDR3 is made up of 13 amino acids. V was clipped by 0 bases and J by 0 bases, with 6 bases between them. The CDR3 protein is CSVEDPVSYEQYF. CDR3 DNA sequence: TGCAGCGTTGAAGATCCGGTCTCCTACGAGCAGTACTTC.

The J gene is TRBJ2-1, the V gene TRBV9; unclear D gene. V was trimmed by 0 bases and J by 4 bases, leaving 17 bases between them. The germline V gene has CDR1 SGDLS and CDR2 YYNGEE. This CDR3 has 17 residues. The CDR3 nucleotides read TGTGCCAGCAGCGTAGGTCCCTTTGCGATTGGTTACAATGAGCAGTTCTTC. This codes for CASSVGPFAIGYNEQFF.

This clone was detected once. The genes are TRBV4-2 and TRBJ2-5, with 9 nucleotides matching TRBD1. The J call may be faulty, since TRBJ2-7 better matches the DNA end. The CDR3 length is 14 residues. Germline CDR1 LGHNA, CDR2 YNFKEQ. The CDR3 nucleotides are TGTGCCAGCAGCCTAAACAGGGGGCCGGACGAGCAGTACTTC. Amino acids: CASSLNRGPDEQYF.

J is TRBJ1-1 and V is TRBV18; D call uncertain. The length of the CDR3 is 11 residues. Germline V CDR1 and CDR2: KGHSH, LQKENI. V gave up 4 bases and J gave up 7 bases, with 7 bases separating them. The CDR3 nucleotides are TGTGCCAGCTCACAGAGGCTTGAAGCTTTCTTT. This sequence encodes CASSQRLEAFF. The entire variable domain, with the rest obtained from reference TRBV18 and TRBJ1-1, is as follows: NAGVMQNPRHLVRRRGQEARLRCSPMKGHSHVYWYRQLPEEGLKFMVYLQKENIIDESGMPKERFSAEFPKEGPSILRIQQVVRGDSAAYFCASSQRLEAFFGQGTRLTVV.

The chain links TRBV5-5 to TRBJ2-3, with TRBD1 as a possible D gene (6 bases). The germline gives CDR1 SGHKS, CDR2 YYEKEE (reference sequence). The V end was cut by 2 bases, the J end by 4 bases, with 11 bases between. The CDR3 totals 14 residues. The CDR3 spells CASSFFTGPDTQYF. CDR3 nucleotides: TGTGCCAGCAGCTTCTTTACAGGGCCAGATACGCAGTATTTT.

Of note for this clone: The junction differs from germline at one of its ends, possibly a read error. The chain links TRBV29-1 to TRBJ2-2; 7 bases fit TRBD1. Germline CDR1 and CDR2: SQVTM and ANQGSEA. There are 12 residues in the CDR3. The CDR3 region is CSVSRGSGERFF. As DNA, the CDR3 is TGCAGCGTAAGCAGGGGGTCCGGGGAGCGGTTTTTT.

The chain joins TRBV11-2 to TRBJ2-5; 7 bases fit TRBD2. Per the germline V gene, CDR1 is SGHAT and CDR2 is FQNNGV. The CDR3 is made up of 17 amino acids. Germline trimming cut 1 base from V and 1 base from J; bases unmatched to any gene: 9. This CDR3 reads CASSLGANLAAQETQYF. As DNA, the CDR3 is TGTGCCAGCAGCTTAGGGGCGAATCTAGCGGCCCAAGAGACCCAGTACTTC.

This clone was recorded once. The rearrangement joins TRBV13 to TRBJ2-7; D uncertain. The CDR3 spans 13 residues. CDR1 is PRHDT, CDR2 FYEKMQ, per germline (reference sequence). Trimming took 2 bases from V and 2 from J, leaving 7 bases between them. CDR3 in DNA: TGTGCCAGCAGCTTATCATCCCCCTACGAGCAGTACTTC. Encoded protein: CASSLSSPYEQYF. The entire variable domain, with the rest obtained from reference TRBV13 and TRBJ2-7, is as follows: AAGVIQSPRHLIKEKRETATLKCYPIPRHDTVYWYQQGPGQDPQFLISFYEKMQSDKGSIPDRFSAQQFSDYHSELNMSSLELGDSALYFCASSLSSPYEQYFGPGTRLTVT.